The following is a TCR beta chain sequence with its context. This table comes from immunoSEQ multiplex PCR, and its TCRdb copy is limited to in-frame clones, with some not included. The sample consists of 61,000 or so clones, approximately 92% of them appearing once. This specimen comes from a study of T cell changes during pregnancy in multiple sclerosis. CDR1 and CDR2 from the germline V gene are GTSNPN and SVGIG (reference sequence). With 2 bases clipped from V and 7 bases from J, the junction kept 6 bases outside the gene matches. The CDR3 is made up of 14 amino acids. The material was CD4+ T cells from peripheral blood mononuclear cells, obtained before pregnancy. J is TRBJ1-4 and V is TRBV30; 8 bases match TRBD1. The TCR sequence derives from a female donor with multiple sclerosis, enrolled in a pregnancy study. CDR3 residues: CAWSPGTGPEKLFF. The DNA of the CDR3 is TGTGCCTGGAGTCCCGGGACAGGTCCTGAAAAACTGTTTTTT.